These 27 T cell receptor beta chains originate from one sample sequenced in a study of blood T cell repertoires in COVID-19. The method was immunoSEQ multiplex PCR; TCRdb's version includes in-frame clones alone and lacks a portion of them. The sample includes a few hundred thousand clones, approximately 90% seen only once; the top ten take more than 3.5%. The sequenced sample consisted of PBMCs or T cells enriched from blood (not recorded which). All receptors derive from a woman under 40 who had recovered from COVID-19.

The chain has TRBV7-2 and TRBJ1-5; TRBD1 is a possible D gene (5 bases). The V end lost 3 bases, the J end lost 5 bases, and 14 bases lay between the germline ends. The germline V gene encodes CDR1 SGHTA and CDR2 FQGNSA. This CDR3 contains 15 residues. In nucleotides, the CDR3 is TGTGCCAGCAGCTTCGGCAGGGCAAGGGATCAGCCCCAGCATTTT. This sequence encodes CASSFGRARDQPQHF.

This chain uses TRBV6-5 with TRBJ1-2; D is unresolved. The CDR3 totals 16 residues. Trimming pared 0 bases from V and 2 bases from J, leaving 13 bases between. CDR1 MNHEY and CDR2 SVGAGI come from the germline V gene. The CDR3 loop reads CASSYSSGLFNYGYTF. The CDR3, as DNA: TGTGCCAGCAGTTACTCGAGCGGGCTCTTCAACTATGGCTACACCTTC.

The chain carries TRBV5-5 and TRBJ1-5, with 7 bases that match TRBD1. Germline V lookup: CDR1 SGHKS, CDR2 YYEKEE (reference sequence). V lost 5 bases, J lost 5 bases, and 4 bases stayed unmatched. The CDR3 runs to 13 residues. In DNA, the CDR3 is TGTGCCAGCAGTTCTCAGGGGGATCAGCCCCAGCATTTT. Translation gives CASSSQGDQPQHF. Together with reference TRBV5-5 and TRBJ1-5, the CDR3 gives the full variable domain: DAGVTQSPTHLIKTRGQQVTLRCSPISGHKSVSWYQQVLGQGPQFIFQYYEKEERGRGNFPDRFSARQFPNYSSELNVNALLLGDSALYLCASSSQGDQPQHFGDGTRLSIL.

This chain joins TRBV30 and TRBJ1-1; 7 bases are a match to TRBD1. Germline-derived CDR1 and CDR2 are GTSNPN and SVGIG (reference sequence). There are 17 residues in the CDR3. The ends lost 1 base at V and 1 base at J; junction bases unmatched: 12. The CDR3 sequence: CAWSAYRGQNANTEAFF. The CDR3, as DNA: TGTGCCTGGAGTGCCTACAGGGGACAGAACGCGAACACTGAAGCTTTCTTT.

The CDR3 loop reads CASILSGNTIYF. As DNA, the CDR3 is TGTGCCAGCATACTCTCTGGAAACACCATATATTTT. This rearrangement joins TRBV7-9 to TRBJ1-3; unclear D gene. Per germline, CDR1 SEHNR and CDR2 FQNEAQ (reference sequence). This CDR3 spans 12 amino acids. V lost 7 bases to trimming and J lost 0 bases, with 4 bases between them.

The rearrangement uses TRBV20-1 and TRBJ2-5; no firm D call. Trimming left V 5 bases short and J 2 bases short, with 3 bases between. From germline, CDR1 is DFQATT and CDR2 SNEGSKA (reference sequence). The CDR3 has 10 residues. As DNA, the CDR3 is TGCAGTGCTCTTCAAGAGACCCAGTACTTC. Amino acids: CSALQETQYF.

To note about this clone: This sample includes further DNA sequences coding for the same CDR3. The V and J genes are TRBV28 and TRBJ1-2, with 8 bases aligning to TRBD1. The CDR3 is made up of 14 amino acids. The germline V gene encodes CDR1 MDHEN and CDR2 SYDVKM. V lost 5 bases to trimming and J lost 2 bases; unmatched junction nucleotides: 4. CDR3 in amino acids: CASSLGQGNYGYTF. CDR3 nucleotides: TGTGCCAGCAGTCTTGGACAGGGAAACTATGGCTACACCTTC.

CDR3 loop: CASSTPTYEQYF. The CDR3 DNA reads TGTGCCAGCAGCACACCGACCTACGAGCAGTACTTC. V is TRBV5-4 and J is TRBJ2-7; D gene ambiguous. V dropped 4 bases and J dropped 2 bases, with 7 bases sitting between them. Germline V lookup: CDR1 SGHNT, CDR2 YYREEE (reference sequence). This CDR3 region has 12 residues.

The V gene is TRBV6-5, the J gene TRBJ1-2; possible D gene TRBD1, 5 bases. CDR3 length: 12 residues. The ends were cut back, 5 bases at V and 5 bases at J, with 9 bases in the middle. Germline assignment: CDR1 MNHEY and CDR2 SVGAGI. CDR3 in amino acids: CASSPEGYGYTF. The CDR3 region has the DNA TGTGCCAGCAGTCCGGAGGGGTATGGCTACACCTTC.

CDR3 bases: TGTGCCTGGAGGGACGAGGGGGCGCGGGCCGGCGGCTACACCTTC. It codes for CAWRDEGARAGGYTF. The V and J genes are TRBV30 and TRBJ1-2; 7 nucleotides agree with TRBD1. The CDR3 has 15 amino acids. The germline gives CDR1 GTSNPN, CDR2 SVGIG (reference sequence). J lost 8 bases, V lost 3 bases, and 15 bases had no gene match.

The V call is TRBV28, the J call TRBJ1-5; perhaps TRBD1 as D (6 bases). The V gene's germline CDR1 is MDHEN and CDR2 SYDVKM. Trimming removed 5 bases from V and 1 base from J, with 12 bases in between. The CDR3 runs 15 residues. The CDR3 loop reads CASSTPGVSNQPQHF. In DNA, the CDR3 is TGTGCCAGCAGTACACCAGGGGTAAGCAATCAGCCCCAGCATTTT.

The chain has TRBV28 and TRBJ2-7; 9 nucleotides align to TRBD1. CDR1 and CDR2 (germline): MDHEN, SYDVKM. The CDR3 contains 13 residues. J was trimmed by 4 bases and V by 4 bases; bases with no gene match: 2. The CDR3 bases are TGTGCCAGCAGTTGGGGACAGGGATACGAGCAGTACTTC. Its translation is CASSWGQGYEQYF.

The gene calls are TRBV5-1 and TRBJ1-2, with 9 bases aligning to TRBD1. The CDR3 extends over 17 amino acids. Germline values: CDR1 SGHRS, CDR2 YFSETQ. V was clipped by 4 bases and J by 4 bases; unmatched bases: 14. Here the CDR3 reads CASSPVGQGYGAYGYTF. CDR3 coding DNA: TGCGCCAGCAGCCCTGTGGGACAGGGCTATGGGGCCTATGGCTACACCTTC. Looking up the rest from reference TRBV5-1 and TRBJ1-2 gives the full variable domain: KAGVTQTPRYLIKTRGQQVTLSCSPISGHRSVSWYQQTPGQGLQFLFEYFSETQRNKGNFPGRFSGRQFSNSRSEMNVSTLELGDSALYLCASSPVGQGYGAYGYTFGSGTRLTVV.

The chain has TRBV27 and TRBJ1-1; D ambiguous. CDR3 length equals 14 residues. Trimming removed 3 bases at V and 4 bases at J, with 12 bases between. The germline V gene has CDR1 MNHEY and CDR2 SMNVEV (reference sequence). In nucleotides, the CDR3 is TGTGCCAGCAGTTTTCGCGAACGAATCACTGAAGCTTTCTTT. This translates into CASSFRERITEAFF.

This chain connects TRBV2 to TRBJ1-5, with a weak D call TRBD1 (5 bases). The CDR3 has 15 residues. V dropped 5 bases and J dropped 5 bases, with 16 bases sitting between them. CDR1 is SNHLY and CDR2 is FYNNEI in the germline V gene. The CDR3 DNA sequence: TGTGCCAGCAGTCCGAGGTCGTTAGGGGATCAGCCCCAGCATTTT. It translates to CASSPRSLGDQPQHF. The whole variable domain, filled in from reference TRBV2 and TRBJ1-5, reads EPEVTQTPSHQVTQMGQEVILRCVPISNHLYFYWYRQILGQKVEFLVSFYNNEISEKSEIFDDQFSVERPDGSNFTLKIRSTKLEDSAMYFCASSPRSLGDQPQHFGDGTRLSIL.

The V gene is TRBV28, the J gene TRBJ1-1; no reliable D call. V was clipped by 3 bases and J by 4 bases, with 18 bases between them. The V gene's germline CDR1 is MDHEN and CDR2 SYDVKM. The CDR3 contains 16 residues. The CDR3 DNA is TGTGCCAGCAGTTTTATCCCCCCTCCTGGGAGCACTGAAGCTTTCTTT. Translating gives CASSFIPPPGSTEAFF.

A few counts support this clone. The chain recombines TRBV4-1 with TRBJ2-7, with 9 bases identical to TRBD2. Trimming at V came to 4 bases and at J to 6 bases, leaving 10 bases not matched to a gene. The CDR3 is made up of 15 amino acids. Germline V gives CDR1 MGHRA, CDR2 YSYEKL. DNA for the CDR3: TGCGCCAGCAGCCCTTCGGGACTAGCCCTTTCCGAGCAGTACTTC. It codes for CASSPSGLALSEQYF.

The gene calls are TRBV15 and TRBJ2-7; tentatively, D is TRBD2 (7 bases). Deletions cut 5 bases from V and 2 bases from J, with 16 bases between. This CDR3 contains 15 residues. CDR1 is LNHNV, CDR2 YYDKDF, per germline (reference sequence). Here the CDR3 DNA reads TGTGCCACCAGCGGGAGGGGGGTGAGACCCTACGAGCAGTACTTC. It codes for CATSGRGVRPYEQYF. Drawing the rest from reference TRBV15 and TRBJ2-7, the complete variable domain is DAMVIQNPRYQVTQFGKPVTLSCSQTLNHNVMYWYQQKSSQAPKLLFHYYDKDFNNEADTPDNFQSRRPNTSFCFLDIRSPGLGDTAMYLCATSGRGVRPYEQYFGPGTRLTVT.

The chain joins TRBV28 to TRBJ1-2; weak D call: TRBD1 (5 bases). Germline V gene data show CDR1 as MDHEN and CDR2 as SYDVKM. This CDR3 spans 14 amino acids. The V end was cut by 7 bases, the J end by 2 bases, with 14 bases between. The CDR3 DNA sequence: TGTGCCAGCACGTACCTCCAGGGAAACTATGGCTACACCTTC. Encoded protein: CASTYLQGNYGYTF.

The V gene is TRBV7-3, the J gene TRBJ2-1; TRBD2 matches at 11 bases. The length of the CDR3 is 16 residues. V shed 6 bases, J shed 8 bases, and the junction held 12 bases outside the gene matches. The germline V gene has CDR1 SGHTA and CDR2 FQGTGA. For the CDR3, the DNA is TGTGCCAGCAGTAACGGACTAGCGGGTATTGGGGATGAGCAGTTCTTC. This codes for CASSNGLAGIGDEQFF.

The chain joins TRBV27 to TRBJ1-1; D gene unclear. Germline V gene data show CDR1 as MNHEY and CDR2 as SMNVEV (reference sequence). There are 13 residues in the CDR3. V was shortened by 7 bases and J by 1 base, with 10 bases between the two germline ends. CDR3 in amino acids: CASKLRPNTEAFF. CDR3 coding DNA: TGTGCCAGCAAACTGAGGCCGAACACTGAAGCTTTCTTT.

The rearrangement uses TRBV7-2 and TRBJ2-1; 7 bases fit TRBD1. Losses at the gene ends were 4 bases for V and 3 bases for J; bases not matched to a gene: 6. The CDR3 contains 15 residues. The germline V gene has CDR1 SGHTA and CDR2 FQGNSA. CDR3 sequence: CASSSLGQFYNEQFF. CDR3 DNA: TGTGCCAGCAGCTCCCTGGGACAGTTCTACAATGAGCAGTTCTTC.

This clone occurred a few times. As DNA, the CDR3 is TGTGCCAGCAGTGCCGACAGGCACACTGAAGCTTTCTTT. This sequence encodes CASSADRHTEAFF. The chain has TRBV2 and TRBJ1-1, with D possibly TRBD1 on 6 matching bases. Looked up from germline, CDR1 is SNHLY and CDR2 is FYNNEI. V was clipped by 4 bases and J by 3 bases, with 9 bases between them. The CDR3 covers 13 residues.

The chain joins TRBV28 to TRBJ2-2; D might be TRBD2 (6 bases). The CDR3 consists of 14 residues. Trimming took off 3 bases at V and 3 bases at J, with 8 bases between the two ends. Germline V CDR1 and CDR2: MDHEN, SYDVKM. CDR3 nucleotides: TGTGCCAGCAGTTTGAGCGGGTACACCGGGGAGCTGTTTTTT. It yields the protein CASSLSGYTGELFF.

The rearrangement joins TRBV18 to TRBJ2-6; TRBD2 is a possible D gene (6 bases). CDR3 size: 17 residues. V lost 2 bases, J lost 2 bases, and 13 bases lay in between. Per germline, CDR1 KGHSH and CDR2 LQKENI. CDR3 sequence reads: CASSPFGGGTGANVLTF. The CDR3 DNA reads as TGTGCCAGCTCACCATTCGGTGGGGGGACTGGGGCCAACGTCCTGACTTTC.

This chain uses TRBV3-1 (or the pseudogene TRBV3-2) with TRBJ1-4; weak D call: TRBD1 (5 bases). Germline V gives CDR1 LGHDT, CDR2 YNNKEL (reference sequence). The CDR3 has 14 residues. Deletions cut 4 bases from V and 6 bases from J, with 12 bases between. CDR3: CASSLRIGDEKLFF. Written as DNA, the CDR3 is TGTGCCAGCAGCCTTCGGATAGGGGATGAAAAACTGTTTTTT.

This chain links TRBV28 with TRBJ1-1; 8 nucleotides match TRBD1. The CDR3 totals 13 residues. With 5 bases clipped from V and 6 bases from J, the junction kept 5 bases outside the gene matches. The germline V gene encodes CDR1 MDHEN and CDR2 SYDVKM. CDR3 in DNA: TGTGCCAGCAGTCCAGGGGGCCGGGCTGAAGCTTTCTTT. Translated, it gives CASSPGGRAEAFF.